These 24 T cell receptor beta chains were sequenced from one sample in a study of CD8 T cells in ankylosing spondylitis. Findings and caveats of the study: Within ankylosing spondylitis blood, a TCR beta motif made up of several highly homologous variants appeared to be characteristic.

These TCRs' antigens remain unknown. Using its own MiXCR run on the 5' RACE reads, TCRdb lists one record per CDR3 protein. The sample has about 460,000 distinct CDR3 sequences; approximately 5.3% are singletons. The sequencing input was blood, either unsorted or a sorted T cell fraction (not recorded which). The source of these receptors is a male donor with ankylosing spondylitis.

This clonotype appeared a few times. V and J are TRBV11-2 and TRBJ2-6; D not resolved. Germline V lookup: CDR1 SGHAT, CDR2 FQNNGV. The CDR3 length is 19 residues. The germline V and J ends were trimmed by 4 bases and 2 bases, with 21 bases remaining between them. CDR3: CASSSFIMALRTGANVLTF. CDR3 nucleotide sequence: TGTGCCAGCAGCTCCTTTATCATGGCACTACGTACTGGGGCCAACGTCCTGACTTTC.

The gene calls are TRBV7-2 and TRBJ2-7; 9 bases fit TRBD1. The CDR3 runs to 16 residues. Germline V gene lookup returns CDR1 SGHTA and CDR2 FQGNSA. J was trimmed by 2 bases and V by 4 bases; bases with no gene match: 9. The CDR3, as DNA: TGTGCCAGCAGCTCCTACGTGGGACAGGGAACCTACGAGCAGTACTTC. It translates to CASSSYVGQGTYEQYF.

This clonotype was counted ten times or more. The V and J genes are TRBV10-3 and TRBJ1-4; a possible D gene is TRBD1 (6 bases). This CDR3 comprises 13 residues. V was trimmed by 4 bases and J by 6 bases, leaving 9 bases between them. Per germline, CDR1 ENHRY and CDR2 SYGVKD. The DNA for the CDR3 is TGTGCCATCAGTGCTAACAGGGATGAAAAACTGTTTTTT. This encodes CAISANRDEKLFF.

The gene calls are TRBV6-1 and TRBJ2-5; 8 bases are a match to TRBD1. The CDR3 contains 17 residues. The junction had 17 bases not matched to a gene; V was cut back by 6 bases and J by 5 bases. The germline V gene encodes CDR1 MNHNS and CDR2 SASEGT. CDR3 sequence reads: CASSDLLGRGLWETQYF. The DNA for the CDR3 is TGTGCCAGCAGCGATCTCCTTGGCAGGGGGCTCTGGGAGACCCAGTACTTC.

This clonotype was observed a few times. The CDR3 DNA reads as TGTGCCTGCCAGGGGGCAGGGGAGCTGTTTTTT. Its protein is CACQGAGELFF. This chain uses TRBV30 with TRBJ2-2, with 8 nucleotides matching TRBD1. CDR3 size: 11 residues. Germline V gene data show CDR1 as GTSNPN and CDR2 as SVGIG (reference sequence). Trimming cost V 6 bases and J 8 bases; bases outside gene matches: 2.

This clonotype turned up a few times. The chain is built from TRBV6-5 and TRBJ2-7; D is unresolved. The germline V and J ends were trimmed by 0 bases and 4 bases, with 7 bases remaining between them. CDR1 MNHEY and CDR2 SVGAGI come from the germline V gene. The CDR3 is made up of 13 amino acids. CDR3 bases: TGTGCCAGCAGTTACTCGAAAGGTTACGAGCAGTACTTC. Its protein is CASSYSKGYEQYF.

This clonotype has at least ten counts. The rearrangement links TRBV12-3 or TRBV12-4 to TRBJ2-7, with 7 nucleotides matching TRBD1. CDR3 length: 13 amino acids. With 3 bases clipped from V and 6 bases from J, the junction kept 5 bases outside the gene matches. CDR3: CASSLGQHSEQYF. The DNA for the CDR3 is TGTGCCAGCAGTTTGGGACAGCACAGCGAGCAGTACTTC.

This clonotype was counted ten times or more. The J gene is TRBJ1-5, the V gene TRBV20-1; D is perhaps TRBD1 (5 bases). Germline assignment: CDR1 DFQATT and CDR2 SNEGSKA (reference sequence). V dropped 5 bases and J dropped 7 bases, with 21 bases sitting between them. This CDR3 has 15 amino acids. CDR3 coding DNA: TGCAGTGCTTTTCGCTTTAGGGGTTCCGGGCAGCCCCAGCATTTT. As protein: CSAFRFRGSGQPQHF.

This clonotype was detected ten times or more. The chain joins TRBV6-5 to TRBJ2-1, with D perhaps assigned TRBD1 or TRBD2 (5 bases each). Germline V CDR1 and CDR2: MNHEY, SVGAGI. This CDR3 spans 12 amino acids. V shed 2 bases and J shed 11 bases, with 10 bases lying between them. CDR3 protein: CASSYVGEKQFF. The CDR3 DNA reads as TGTGCCAGCAGTTACGTGGGGGAGAAGCAGTTCTTC.

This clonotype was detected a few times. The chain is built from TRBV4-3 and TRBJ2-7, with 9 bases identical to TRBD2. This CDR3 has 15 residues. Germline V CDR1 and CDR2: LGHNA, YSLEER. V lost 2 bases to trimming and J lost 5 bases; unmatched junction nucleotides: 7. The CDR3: CASSQKPGGGDEQYF. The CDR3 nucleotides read TGCGCCAGCAGCCAAAAACCAGGCGGGGGGGACGAGCAGTACTTC.

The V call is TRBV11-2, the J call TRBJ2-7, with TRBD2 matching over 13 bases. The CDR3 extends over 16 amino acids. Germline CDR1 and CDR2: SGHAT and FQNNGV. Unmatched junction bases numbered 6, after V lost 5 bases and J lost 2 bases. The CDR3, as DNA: TGTGCCAGCAGCCCAGGGACTAGCGGGAATACCTACGAGCAGTACTTC. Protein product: CASSPGTSGNTYEQYF. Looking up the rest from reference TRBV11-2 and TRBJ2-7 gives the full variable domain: EAGVAQSPRYKIIEKRQSVAFWCNPISGHATLYWYQQILGQGPKLLIQFQNNGVVDDSQLPKDRFSAERLKGVDSTLKIQPAKLEDSAVYLCASSPGTSGNTYEQYFGPGTRLTVT.

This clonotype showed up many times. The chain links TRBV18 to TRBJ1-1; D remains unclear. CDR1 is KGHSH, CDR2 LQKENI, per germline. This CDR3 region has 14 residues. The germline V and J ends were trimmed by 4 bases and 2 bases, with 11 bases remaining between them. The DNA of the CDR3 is TGTGCCAGCTCACTTGATCAGCGAAACACTGAAGCTTTCTTT. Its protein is CASSLDQRNTEAFF. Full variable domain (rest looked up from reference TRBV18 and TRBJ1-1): NAGVMQNPRHLVRRRGQEARLRCSPMKGHSHVYWYRQLPEEGLKFMVYLQKENIIDESGMPKERFSAEFPKEGPSILRIQQVVRGDSAAYFCASSLDQRNTEAFFGQGTRLTVV.

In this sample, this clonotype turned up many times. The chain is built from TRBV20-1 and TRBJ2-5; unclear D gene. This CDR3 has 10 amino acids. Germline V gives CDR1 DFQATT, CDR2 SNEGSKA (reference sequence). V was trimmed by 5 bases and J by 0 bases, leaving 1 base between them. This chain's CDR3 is CSAYQETQYF. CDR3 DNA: TGCAGTGCTTACCAAGAGACCCAGTACTTC.

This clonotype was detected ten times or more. The CDR3 DNA reads as TGCGCCAGCAGCTCCCTGGGGTTGGAGGGATCATACGCAGATACGCAGTATTTT. It translates to CASSSLGLEGSYADTQYF. The chain has TRBV5-1 and TRBJ2-3; the D gene is possibly TRBD2 (6 bases). The CDR3 sequence is 18 residues long. Looked up from germline, CDR1 is SGHRS and CDR2 is YFSETQ. V lost 3 bases, J lost 4 bases, and 24 bases lay in between.

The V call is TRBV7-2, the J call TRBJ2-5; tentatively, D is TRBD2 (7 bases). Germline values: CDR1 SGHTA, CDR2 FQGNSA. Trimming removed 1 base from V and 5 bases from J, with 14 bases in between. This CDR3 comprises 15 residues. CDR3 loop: CASSLVRGAWETQYF. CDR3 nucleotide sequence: TGTGCCAGCAGCTTAGTCCGGGGGGCATGGGAGACCCAGTACTTC.

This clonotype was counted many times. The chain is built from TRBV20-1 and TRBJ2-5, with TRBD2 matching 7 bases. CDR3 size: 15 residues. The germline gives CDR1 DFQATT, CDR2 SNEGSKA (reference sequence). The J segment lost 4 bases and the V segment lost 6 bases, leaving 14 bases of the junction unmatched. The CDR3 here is CSAPDYGLAGETQYF. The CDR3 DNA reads TGCAGTGCACCCGACTATGGATTAGCGGGAGAGACCCAGTACTTC.

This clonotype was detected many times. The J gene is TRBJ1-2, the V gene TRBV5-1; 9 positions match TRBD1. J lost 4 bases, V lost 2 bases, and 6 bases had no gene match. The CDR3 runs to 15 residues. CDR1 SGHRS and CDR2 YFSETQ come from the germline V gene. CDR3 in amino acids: CASSFRQGVAYGYTF. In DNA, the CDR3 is TGCGCCAGCAGCTTCCGACAGGGGGTTGCCTATGGCTACACCTTC.

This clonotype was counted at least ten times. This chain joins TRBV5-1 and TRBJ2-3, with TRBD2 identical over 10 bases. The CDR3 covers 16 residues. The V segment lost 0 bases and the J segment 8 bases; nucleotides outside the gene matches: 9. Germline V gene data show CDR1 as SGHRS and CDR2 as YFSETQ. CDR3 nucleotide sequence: TGCGCCAGCAGCTTGGGAGCTAGCGGGGGCCGCGGTACGCAGTATTTT. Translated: CASSLGASGGRGTQYF. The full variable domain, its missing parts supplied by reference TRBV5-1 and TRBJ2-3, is KAGVTQTPRYLIKTRGQQVTLSCSPISGHRSVSWYQQTPGQGLQFLFEYFSETQRNKGNFPGRFSGRQFSNSRSEMNVSTLELGDSALYLCASSLGASGGRGTQYFGPGTRLTVL.

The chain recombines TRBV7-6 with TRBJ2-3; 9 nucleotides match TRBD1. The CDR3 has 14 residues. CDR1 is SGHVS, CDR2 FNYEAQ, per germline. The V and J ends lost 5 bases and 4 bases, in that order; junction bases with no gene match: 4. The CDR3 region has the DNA TGTGCCAGCAGCAATGGACAGGGGCCAGATACGCAGTATTTT. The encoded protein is CASSNGQGPDTQYF.

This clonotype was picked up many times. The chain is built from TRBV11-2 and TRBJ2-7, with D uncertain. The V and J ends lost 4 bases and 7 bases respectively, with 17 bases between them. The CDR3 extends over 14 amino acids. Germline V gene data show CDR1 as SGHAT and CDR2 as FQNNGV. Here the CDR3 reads CASSSRMRMGEQYF. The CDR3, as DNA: TGTGCCAGCAGCTCGCGCATGCGGATGGGAGAGCAGTACTTC.

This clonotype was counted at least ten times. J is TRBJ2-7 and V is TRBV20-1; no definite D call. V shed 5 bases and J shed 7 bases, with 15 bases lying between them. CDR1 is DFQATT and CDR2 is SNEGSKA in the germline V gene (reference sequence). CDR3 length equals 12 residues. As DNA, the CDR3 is TGCAGTGCTGGTGAGGACCCTTGGGAGCAGTACTTC. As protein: CSAGEDPWEQYF.

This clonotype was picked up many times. Here the CDR3 reads CASSYPSGTQYF. The CDR3 region has the DNA TGTGCCAGCAGTTACCCCTCAGGGACCCAGTACTTC. The V gene is TRBV6-6, the J gene TRBJ2-5, with D uncertain. The CDR3 is 12 residues long. Trimming pared 2 bases from V and 7 bases from J, leaving 8 bases between. The V gene's germline CDR1 is MNHNY and CDR2 SVGAGI (reference sequence).

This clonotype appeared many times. The DNA of the CDR3 is TGTGCCAGCAGCTTAGGTTCTAGCGGGTGGACCTACGAGCAGTACTTC. Amino acids: CASSLGSSGWTYEQYF. J is TRBJ2-7 and V is TRBV7-2; 8 bases are a match to TRBD2. Germline loops: CDR1 SGHTA, CDR2 FQGNSA. V lost 1 base to trimming and J lost 2 bases; unmatched junction nucleotides: 7. This CDR3 region has 16 residues.

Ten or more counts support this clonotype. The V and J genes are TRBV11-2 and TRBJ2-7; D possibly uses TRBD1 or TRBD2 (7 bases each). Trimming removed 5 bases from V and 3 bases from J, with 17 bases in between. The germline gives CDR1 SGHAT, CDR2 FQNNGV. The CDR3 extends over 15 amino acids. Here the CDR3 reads CASSPQGGQFYEQYF. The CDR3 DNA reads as TGTGCCAGCAGCCCCCAGGGGGGGCAGTTCTACGAGCAGTACTTC. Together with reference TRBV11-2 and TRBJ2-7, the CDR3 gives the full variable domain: EAGVAQSPRYKIIEKRQSVAFWCNPISGHATLYWYQQILGQGPKLLIQFQNNGVVDDSQLPKDRFSAERLKGVDSTLKIQPAKLEDSAVYLCASSPQGGQFYEQYFGPGTRLTVT.